One sample yielded the 24 T cell receptor beta chains listed below, sequenced in a study of T cell clones after liver transplantation. Assay used: immunoSEQ multiplex PCR; TCRdb lists only in-frame clones, some missing. The sample shows nearly 11,000 clones, 70% to 75% of them seen only once. Sequences were derived from CD4+ T cells from blood, sampled about 31 months after liver transplant. Receptor source: a human patient who received a liver transplant. A share of the T cells may be of graft donor origin.

This clone is medium-sized by share. The V call is TRBV19, the J call TRBJ2-3; TRBD2 matches at 12 bases. CDR3 length equals 16 residues. Germline values: CDR1 LNHDA, CDR2 SQIVND (reference sequence). Trimming cost V 7 bases and J 2 bases; bases outside gene matches: 7. The CDR3 DNA reads as TGTGCCAGTACCCCACTAGCGGGGGGCCCCACAGATACGCAGTATTTT. Encoded protein: CASTPLAGGPTDTQYF.

The chain links TRBV7-9 to TRBJ2-3; D might be TRBD2 (6 bases). Germline CDR1 SEHNR, CDR2 FQNEAQ (reference sequence). CDR3 length equals 14 residues. Between the trimmed V and J ends, which lost 5 bases and 11 bases, there was a span of 20 bases. CDR3 sequence reads: CASSDAGPLPVQYF. The CDR3 region has the DNA TGTGCCAGCAGCGACGCGGGACCTCTCCCGGTGCAGTATTTT.

The V gene is TRBV9, the J gene TRBJ2-1; the match to TRBD2 covers 13 bases. Per germline, CDR1 SGDLS and CDR2 YYNGEE. After removal of 4 bases from V and 7 bases from J, the junction contained 5 bases not matched to a gene. The CDR3 sequence is 15 residues long. The CDR3 is CASSTGLAGVNEQFF. The CDR3 DNA sequence: TGTGCCAGCAGCACAGGACTAGCGGGAGTAAATGAGCAGTTCTTC.

This chain links TRBV6-6 with TRBJ2-7; 7 positions match TRBD2. This CDR3 comprises 14 residues. Germline CDR1 and CDR2: MNHNY and SVGAGI (reference sequence). V was clipped by 6 bases and J by 2 bases; unmatched bases: 7. The CDR3 region has the DNA TGTGCCAGCAGCCTCGGGACTACCGCCTACGAGCAGTACTTC. Translating gives CASSLGTTAYEQYF.

J is TRBJ2-1 and V is TRBV7-6, with a weak D call TRBD2 (5 bases). CDR3 size: 17 residues. The germline gives CDR1 SGHVS, CDR2 FNYEAQ. The ends were cut back, 1 base at V and 9 bases at J, with 22 bases in the middle. CDR3 nucleotides: TGTGCCAGCAGCTTAGTAGGATGGTGGGCTAGCTTCTCTGAGCAGTTCTTC. Translation gives CASSLVGWWASFSEQFF.

The J gene is TRBJ1-5, the V gene TRBV28, with 7 bases lining up with TRBD1. The CDR3 is made up of 15 amino acids. V trimming: 2 bases; J trimming: 6 bases; junction bases outside the gene matches: 7. Germline assignment: CDR1 MDHEN and CDR2 SYDVKM. CDR3 DNA: TGTGCCAGCAGTTTAGACAGGGTGAATGTTCAGCCCCAGCATTTT. This sequence encodes CASSLDRVNVQPQHF.

A note on this clone: In the same sample, other DNA sequences code for this CDR3. The rearrangement links TRBV4-3 to TRBJ2-1; no firm D call. Germline V gene sequence: CDR1 LGHNA, CDR2 YSLEER. The CDR3 runs 13 residues. The V end was cut by 0 bases, the J end by 4 bases, with 4 bases between. CDR3 sequence: CASSQDIYNEQFF. CDR3 nucleotide sequence: TGCGCCAGCAGCCAAGATATATACAATGAGCAGTTCTTC.

In its sample, this clone ranks as medium-sized. The chain couples TRBV6-1 to TRBJ2-2; perhaps D is TRBD1 or TRBD2 (5 bases each). There are 13 residues in the CDR3. CDR1 and CDR2 from the germline V gene are MNHNS and SASEGT. V lost 2 bases to trimming and J lost 8 bases, with 9 bases between them. CDR3 region: CASSELGVGELFF. The CDR3 DNA sequence: TGTGCCAGCAGTGAATTGGGGGTGGGGGAGCTGTTTTTT.

In its sample, this clone is medium-sized. The CDR3, as DNA: TGTGCCAGCAGCTTCGGGGGGAGGAACTATGGCTACACCTTC. It codes for CASSFGGRNYGYTF. This sequence joins TRBV7-9 and TRBJ1-2, with D maybe TRBD1 (5 bases). The V end was cut by 3 bases, the J end by 2 bases, with 10 bases between. CDR1 and CDR2 (germline): SEHNR, FQNEAQ (reference sequence). The CDR3 consists of 14 residues.

The chain recombines TRBV5-8 with TRBJ2-5; the D is unclear. The CDR3 loop spans 12 amino acids. Deletions cut 4 bases from V and 3 bases from J, with 7 bases between. Germline V lookup: CDR1 SGHTS, CDR2 YDEGEE. The CDR3 reads CASSGMEETQYF. CDR3 bases: TGTGCCAGCAGCGGCATGGAAGAGACCCAGTACTTC.

The V and J genes are TRBV7-9 and TRBJ1-4; 8 bases line up with TRBD1. The CDR3 is made up of 14 amino acids. J lost 8 bases, V lost 0 bases, and 2 bases had no gene match. Germline CDR1 and CDR2: SEHNR and FQNEAQ (reference sequence). In DNA form, the CDR3 reads TGTGCCAGCAGCTTAGCCCAGGGGGCGGAAAAACTGTTTTTT. Its protein is CASSLAQGAEKLFF.

This chain connects TRBV7-6 to TRBJ2-3; D perhaps matches TRBD1 (6 bases). Trimming removed 7 bases from V and 6 bases from J, with 17 bases in between. Germline CDR1 and CDR2: SGHVS and FNYEAQ. The length of the CDR3 is 14 residues. The CDR3 spells CASTDSGERDTQYF. In DNA form, the CDR3 reads TGTGCCAGCACCGATTCAGGGGAGAGGGATACGCAGTATTTT.

The V and J genes are TRBV5-1 and TRBJ1-1; 9 nucleotides agree with TRBD1. V gave up 1 base and J gave up 3 bases; unmatched junction bases: 1. The CDR3 runs to 14 residues. Per germline, CDR1 SGHRS and CDR2 YFSETQ. Here the CDR3 DNA reads TGCGCCAGCAGCTTGTACAGGGGGCACACTGAAGCTTTCTTT. Encoded protein: CASSLYRGHTEAFF.

This clone came up a few times. The chain combines TRBV7-6 with TRBJ2-3, with D tentatively TRBD2 (5 bases). This CDR3 is 14 amino acids long. V dropped 5 bases and J dropped 2 bases, with 11 bases sitting between them. The germline V gene encodes CDR1 SGHVS and CDR2 FNYEAQ. CDR3 DNA: TGTGCCAGCAGCGGACTGACCAACACAGATACGCAGTATTTT. Residues: CASSGLTNTDTQYF. The whole variable domain, filled in from reference TRBV7-6 and TRBJ2-3, reads GAGVSQSPRYKVTKRGQDVALRCDPISGHVSLYWYRQALGQGPEFLTYFNYEAQQDKSGLPNDRFSAERPEGSISTLTIQRTEQRDSAMYRCASSGLTNTDTQYFGPGTRLTVL.

As concerns this clone: Relative to the germline gene, one junction end is altered; a read error may explain this. CDR3 bases: TGTGCCAGCAGCTTAGTAGGGTCAGAGACTCAGTACTTC. Translating gives CASSLVGSETQYF. This chain links TRBV11-3 with TRBJ2-5; D not certain. The CDR3 sequence is 13 residues long. Germline V CDR1 and CDR2: SGHNT, YENEEA.

The rearrangement uses TRBV6-1 and TRBJ2-7, with 7 bases aligning to TRBD1. After removal of 6 bases from V and 0 bases from J, the junction contained 8 bases not matched to a gene. CDR3 length equals 15 residues. Germline CDR1 and CDR2: MNHNS and SASEGT. The DNA of the CDR3 is TGTGCCAGCAGACCTACAGGGGCGAGCTCCTACGAGCAGTACTTC. It specifies CASRPTGASSYEQYF.

The V gene is TRBV29-1, the J gene TRBJ1-5, with a tentative D call TRBD1 (5 bases). V was pared by 3 bases and J by 6 bases, with 12 bases between. The CDR3 contains 13 residues. CDR1 SQVTM and CDR2 ANQGSEA come from the germline V gene. CDR3 protein: CSVEYGGGQPQHF. The CDR3 DNA reads as TGCAGCGTTGAGTACGGGGGAGGTCAGCCCCAGCATTTT. The full variable domain, completed using reference TRBV29-1 and TRBJ1-5, is SAVISQKPSRDICQRGTSLTIQCQVDSQVTMMFWYRQQPGQSLTLIATANQGSEATYESGFVIDKFPISRPNLTFSTLTVSNMSPEDSSIYLCSVEYGGGQPQHFGDGTRLSIL.

The J gene is TRBJ2-1, the V gene TRBV11-1, with D unclear. The V and J ends lost 0 bases and 7 bases respectively, with 10 bases between them. Per the germline V gene, CDR1 is SGHAT and CDR2 is FQDESV (reference sequence). The CDR3 totals 14 residues. The CDR3 bases are TGTGCCAGCAGCTTAGCGGGGAACCGAAATGAGCAGTTCTTC. Translation gives CASSLAGNRNEQFF.

The V and J genes are TRBV7-9 and TRBJ1-4; no clear D. V shed 4 bases and J shed 8 bases, with 11 bases lying between them. In germline, CDR1 is SEHNR, CDR2 FQNEAQ (reference sequence). CDR3 size: 13 residues. This CDR3 reads CASSSWPGEKLFF. The CDR3 coding sequence is TGTGCCAGCAGCTCTTGGCCGGGGGAAAAACTGTTTTTT.

This clone was detected a few times. The V call is TRBV6-1, the J call TRBJ2-2; 8 bases are shared with TRBD2. Looked up from germline, CDR1 is MNHNS and CDR2 is SASEGT. J was trimmed by 3 bases and V by 6 bases; bases with no gene match: 0. There are 13 residues in the CDR3. Written as DNA, the CDR3 is TGTGCCAGCAGGACTAGCGACACCGGGGAGCTGTTTTTT. Translating gives CASRTSDTGELFF.

The chain carries TRBV7-9 and TRBJ2-7; possibly TRBD1 or TRBD2 for D (6 bases each). The ends were cut back, 1 base at V and 6 bases at J, with 13 bases in the middle. CDR3 length: 14 amino acids. Germline CDR1 and CDR2: SEHNR and FQNEAQ (reference sequence). CDR3 loop: CASSLVGGQGEQYF. CDR3 bases: TGTGCCAGCAGCTTAGTCGGGGGCCAGGGCGAGCAGTACTTC.

This clone has a handful of counts. The rearrangement uses TRBV6-5 and TRBJ2-1, with 8 nucleotides matching TRBD2. The length of the CDR3 is 15 residues. CDR1 is MNHEY and CDR2 is SVGAGI in the germline V gene. Trimming at V came to 0 bases and at J to 2 bases, leaving 0 bases not matched to a gene. In nucleotides, the CDR3 is TGTGCCAGCAGTTACTCGGGACTAGCCTACAATGAGCAGTTCTTC. This translates into CASSYSGLAYNEQFF.

Note on this clone: One end of the junction is discordant with germline, which a read error may explain. CDR3 in DNA: TGTGCCAGCAGCTTGGGGGGGACAGCCCACCCGGCCCAGCATTTT. Its protein product is CASSLGGTAHPAQHF. The V gene is TRBV5-1, the J gene TRBJ1-5; 7 bases are a match to TRBD1. CDR1 SGHRS and CDR2 YFSETQ come from the germline V gene. This CDR3 is built from 15 residues.

This clone appeared a few times. This rearrangement joins TRBV10-3 to TRBJ2-5; D gene ambiguous. The CDR3 length is 13 residues. Between the trimmed V and J ends, which lost 2 bases and 2 bases, there was a span of 6 bases. CDR1 is ENHRY and CDR2 is SYGVKD in the germline V gene. The CDR3 sequence is CAISEEQQETQYF. In DNA, the CDR3 is TGTGCCATCAGTGAGGAACAGCAAGAGACCCAGTACTTC.